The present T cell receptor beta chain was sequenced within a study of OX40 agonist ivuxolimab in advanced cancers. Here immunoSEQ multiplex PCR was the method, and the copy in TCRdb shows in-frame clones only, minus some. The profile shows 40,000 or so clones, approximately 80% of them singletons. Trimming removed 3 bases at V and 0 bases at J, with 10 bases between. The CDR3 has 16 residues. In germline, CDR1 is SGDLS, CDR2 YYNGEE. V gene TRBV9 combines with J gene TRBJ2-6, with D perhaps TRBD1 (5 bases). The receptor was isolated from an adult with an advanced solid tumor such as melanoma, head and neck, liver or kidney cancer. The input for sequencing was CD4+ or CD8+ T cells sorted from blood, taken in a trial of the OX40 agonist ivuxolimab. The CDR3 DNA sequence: TGTGCCAGCAGCGGGTACAGGAACTCTGGGGCCAACGTCCTGACTTTC. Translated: CASSGYRNSGANVLTF.